This T cell receptor (beta chain) is drawn from a study of blood T cell repertoires in COVID-19. Background on the study: From T cells, B-cell-depleted T cells, or PBMCs came the material, which was cDNA or gDNA.

This clone has just a few counts. Sequencing was performed with immunoSEQ multiplex PCR; in TCRdb, only in-frame clones are kept and a portion is missing. The sample has approximately 46,000 clones, approximately 70% seen once. Trimming took 1 base from V and 10 from J; bases not matched to a gene: 6. From germline, CDR1 is SGHTA and CDR2 FQGNSA. The length of the CDR3 is 16 residues. Sequencing was done on a sample of peripheral blood. The clonotype was recovered from an elderly man with acute or convalescent COVID-19. The rearrangement uses TRBV7-2 and TRBJ2-1; 14 nucleotides match TRBD2. The CDR3, as DNA: TGTGCCAGCAGCTTAGGGGGACTAGCGGGAGTGAAAGAGCAGTTCTTC. Translating gives CASSLGGLAGVKEQFF.